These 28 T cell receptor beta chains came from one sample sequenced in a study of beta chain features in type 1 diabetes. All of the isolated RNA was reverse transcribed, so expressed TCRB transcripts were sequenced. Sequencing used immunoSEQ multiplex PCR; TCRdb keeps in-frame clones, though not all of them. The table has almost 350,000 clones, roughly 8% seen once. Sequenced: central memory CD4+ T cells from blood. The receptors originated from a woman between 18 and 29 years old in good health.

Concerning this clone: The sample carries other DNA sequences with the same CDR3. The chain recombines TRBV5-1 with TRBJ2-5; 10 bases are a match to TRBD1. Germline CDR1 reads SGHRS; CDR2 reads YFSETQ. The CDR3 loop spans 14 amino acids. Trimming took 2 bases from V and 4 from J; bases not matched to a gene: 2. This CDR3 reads CASSLGDRGETQYF. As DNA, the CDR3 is TGCGCCAGCAGCTTAGGGGACAGGGGAGAGACCCAGTACTTC.

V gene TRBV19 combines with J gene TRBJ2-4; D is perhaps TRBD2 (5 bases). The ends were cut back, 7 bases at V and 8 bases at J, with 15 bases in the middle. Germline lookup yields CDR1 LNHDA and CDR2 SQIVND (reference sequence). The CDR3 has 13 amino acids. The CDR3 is CASTTPRGYIQYF. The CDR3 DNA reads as TGTGCCAGTACCACTCCGAGAGGGTACATTCAGTACTTC.

In DNA, the CDR3 is TGTGCCAGCTCACTTCGGGCGGGGAGCACAGATACGCAGTATTTT. It yields the protein CASSLRAGSTDTQYF. The chain recombines TRBV9 with TRBJ2-3, with D tentatively TRBD2 (6 bases). The ends were cut back, 7 bases at V and 0 bases at J, with 15 bases in the middle. This CDR3 is 15 amino acids long. Germline lookup yields CDR1 SGDLS and CDR2 YYNGEE. Complete variable domain (other parts from reference TRBV9 and TRBJ2-3): DSGVTQTPKHLITATGQRVTLRCSPRSGDLSVYWYQQSLDQGLQFLIQYYNGEERAKGNILERFSAQQFPDLHSELNLSSLELGDSALYFCASSLRAGSTDTQYFGPGTRLTVL.

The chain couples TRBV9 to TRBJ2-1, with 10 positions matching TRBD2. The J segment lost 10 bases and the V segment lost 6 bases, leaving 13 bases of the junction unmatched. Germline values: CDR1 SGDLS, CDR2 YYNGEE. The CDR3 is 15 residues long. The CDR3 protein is CASTSSIAGGVEQFF. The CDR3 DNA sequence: TGTGCCAGCACCTCCTCGATAGCGGGAGGTGTAGAGCAGTTCTTC. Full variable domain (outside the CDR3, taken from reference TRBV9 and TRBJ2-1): DSGVTQTPKHLITATGQRVTLRCSPRSGDLSVYWYQQSLDQGLQFLIQYYNGEERAKGNILERFSAQQFPDLHSELNLSSLELGDSALYFCASTSSIAGGVEQFFGPGTRLTVL.

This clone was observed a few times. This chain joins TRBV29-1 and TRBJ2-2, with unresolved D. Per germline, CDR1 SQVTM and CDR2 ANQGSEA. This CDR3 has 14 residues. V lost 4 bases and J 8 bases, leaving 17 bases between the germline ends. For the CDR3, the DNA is TGCAGCGTTGCTTTCGGACGGATTACAGGGGAGCTGTTTTTT. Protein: CSVAFGRITGELFF.

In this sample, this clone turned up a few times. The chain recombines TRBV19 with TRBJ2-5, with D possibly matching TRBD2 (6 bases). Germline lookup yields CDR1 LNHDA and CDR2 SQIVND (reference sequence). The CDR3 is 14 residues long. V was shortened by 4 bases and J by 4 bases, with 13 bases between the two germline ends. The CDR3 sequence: CASSTFSGRETQYF. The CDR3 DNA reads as TGTGCCAGTAGTACCTTTTCCGGGAGAGAGACCCAGTACTTC.

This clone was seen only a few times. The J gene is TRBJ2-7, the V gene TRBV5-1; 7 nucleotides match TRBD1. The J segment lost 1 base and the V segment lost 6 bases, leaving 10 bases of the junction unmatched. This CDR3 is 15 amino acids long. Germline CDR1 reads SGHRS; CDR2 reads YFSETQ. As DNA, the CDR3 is TGCGCCAGCAAGGCGACTTGGACAGGTTCCTACGAGCAGTACTTC. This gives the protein CASKATWTGSYEQYF.

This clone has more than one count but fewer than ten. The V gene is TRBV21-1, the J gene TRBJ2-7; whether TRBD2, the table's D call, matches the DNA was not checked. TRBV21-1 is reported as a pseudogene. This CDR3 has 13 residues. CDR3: CASSKHARKERYF. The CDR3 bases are TGTGCCAGCAGCAAACATGCTAGGAAGGAGCGGTACTTC.

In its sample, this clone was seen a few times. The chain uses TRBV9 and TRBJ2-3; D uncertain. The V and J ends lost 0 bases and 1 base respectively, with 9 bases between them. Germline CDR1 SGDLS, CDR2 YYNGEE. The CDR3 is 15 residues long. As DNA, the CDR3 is TGTGCCAGCAGCGTAGGGACCCTACGCACAGATACGCAGTATTTT. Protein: CASSVGTLRTDTQYF.

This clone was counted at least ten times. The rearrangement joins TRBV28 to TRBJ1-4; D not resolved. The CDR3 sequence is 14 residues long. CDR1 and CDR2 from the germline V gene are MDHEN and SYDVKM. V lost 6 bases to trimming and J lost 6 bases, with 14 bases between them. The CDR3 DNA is TGTGCCAGCAGGGCCAGGCCAGACCATGAAAAACTGTTTTTT. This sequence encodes CASRARPDHEKLFF. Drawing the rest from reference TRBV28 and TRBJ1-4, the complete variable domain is DVKVTQSSRYLVKRTGEKVFLECVQDMDHENMFWYRQDPGLGLRLIYFSYDVKMKEKGDIPEGYSVSREKKERFSLILESASTNQTSMYLCASRARPDHEKLFFGSGTQLSVL.

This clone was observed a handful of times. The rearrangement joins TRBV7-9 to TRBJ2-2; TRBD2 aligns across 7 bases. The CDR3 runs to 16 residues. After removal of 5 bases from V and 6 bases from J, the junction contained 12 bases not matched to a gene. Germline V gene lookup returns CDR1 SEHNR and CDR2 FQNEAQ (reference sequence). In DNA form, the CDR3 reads TGTGCCAGCAGCCCACCAGGGAGGGAAGGTTCCGGGGAGCTGTTTTTT. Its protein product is CASSPPGREGSGELFF.

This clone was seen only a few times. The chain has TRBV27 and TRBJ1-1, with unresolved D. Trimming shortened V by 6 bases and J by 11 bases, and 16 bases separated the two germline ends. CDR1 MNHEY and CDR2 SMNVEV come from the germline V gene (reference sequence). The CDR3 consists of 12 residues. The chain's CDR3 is CASRSNSYKAFF. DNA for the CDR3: TGTGCCAGCAGATCGAACTCCTATAAGGCTTTCTTT.

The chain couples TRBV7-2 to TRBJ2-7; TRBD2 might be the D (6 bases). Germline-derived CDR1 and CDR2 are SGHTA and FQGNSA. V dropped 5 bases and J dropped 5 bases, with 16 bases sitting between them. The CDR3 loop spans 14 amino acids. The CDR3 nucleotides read TGTGCCAGCAGCCCTCGCCGCGGGATTCACGAGCAGTACTTC. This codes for CASSPRRGIHEQYF.

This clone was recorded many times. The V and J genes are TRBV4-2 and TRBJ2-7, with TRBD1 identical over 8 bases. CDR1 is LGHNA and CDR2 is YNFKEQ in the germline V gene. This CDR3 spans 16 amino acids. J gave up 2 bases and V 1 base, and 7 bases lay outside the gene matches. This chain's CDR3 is CASSQGSLGQAYEQYF. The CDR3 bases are TGTGCCAGCAGCCAAGGGAGTCTGGGACAGGCCTACGAGCAGTACTTC.

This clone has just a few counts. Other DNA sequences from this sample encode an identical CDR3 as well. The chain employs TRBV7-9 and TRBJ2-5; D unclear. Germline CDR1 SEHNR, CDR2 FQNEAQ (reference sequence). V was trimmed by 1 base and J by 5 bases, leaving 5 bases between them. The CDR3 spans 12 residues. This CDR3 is CASSLVSETQYF. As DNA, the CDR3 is TGTGCCAGCAGCTTAGTGTCCGAGACCCAGTACTTC.

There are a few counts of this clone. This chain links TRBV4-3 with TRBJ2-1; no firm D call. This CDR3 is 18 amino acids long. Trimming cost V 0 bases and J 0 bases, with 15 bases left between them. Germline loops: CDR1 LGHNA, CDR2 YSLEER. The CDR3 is CASSQDQALSGSYNEQFF. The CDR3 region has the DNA TGCGCCAGCAGCCAAGATCAAGCGTTGTCCGGCTCCTACAATGAGCAGTTCTTC.

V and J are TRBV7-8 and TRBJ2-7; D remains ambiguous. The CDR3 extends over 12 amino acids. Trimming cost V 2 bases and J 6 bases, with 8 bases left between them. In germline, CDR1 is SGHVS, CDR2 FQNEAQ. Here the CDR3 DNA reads TGTGCCAGCAGCTTATTACTTCGCGAGCAGTACTTC. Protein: CASSLLLREQYF.

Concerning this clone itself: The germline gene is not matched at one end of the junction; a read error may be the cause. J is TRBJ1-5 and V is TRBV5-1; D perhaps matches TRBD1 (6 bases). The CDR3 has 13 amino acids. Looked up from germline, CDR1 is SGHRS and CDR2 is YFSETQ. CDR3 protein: CASRLGAGQPQHF. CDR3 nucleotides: TGCGCCAGCAGATTGGGGGCTGGTCAGCCCCAGCATTTT.

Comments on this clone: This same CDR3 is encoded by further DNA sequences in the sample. The CDR3 is CSAGADTQYF. The CDR3 nucleotides are TGCAGTGCTGGGGCAGATACGCAGTATTTT. The V call is TRBV20-1, the J call TRBJ2-3; D gene ambiguous. V lost 5 bases, J lost 4 bases, and 4 bases lay in between. The V gene's germline CDR1 is DFQATT and CDR2 SNEGSKA (reference sequence). The CDR3 runs to 10 residues.

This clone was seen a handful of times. CDR3 region: CASSYSGTTYEQYF. CDR3 sequence (DNA): TGTGCCAGCAGCTATTCCGGGACTACCTACGAGCAGTACTTC. This sequence joins TRBV9 and TRBJ2-7, with TRBD2 matching over 7 bases. The V segment lost 4 bases and the J segment 2 bases; nucleotides outside the gene matches: 6. The CDR3 length is 14 residues. Germline-derived CDR1 and CDR2 are SGDLS and YYNGEE.

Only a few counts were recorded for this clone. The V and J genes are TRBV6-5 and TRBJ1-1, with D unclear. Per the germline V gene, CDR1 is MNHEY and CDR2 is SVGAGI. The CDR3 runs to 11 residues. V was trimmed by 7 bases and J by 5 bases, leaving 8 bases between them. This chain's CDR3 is CASIRGTEAFF. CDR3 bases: TGTGCCAGCATCCGGGGTACTGAAGCTTTCTTT.

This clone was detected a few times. CDR3 residues: CASSPPRGGQETQYF. As DNA, the CDR3 is TGTGCCAGCTCACCACCCAGGGGAGGCCAAGAGACCCAGTACTTC. The rearrangement uses TRBV18 and TRBJ2-5; either TRBD1 or TRBD2 may fit D (6 bases each). The CDR3 sequence is 15 residues long. The germline V and J ends were trimmed by 0 bases and 1 base, with 9 bases remaining between them. Per germline, CDR1 KGHSH and CDR2 LQKENI. The full variable domain, completed using reference TRBV18 and TRBJ2-5, is NAGVMQNPRHLVRRRGQEARLRCSPMKGHSHVYWYRQLPEEGLKFMVYLQKENIIDESGMPKERFSAEFPKEGPSILRIQQVVRGDSAAYFCASSPPRGGQETQYFGPGTRLLVL.

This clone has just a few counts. The CDR3 region has the DNA TGTGCCAGCAGCACGAAGCTGTCGGCCAACACAGATACGCAGTATTTT. Translating it yields CASSTKLSANTDTQYF. The chain combines TRBV7-6 with TRBJ2-3, with D unresolved. The CDR3 is 16 residues long. V lost 5 bases and J 2 bases, leaving 17 bases between the germline ends. Germline V gene sequence: CDR1 SGHVS, CDR2 FNYEAQ. The full variable domain, completed using reference TRBV7-6 and TRBJ2-3, is GAGVSQSPRYKVTKRGQDVALRCDPISGHVSLYWYRQALGQGPEFLTYFNYEAQQDKSGLPNDRFSAERPEGSISTLTIQRTEQRDSAMYRCASSTKLSANTDTQYFGPGTRLTVL.

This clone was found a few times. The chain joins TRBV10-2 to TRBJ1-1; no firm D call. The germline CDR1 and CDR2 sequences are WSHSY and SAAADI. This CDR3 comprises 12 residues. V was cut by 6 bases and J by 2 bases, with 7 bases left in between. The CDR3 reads CASSPSNTEAFF. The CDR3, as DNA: TGCGCCAGCAGCCCCTCTAACACTGAAGCTTTCTTT.

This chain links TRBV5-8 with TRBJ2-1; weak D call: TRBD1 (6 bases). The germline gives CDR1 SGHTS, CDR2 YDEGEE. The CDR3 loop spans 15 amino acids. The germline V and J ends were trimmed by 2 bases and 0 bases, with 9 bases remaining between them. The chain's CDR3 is CASSFDRSSYNEQFF. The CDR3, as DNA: TGTGCCAGCAGCTTCGACAGGAGCTCCTACAATGAGCAGTTCTTC.

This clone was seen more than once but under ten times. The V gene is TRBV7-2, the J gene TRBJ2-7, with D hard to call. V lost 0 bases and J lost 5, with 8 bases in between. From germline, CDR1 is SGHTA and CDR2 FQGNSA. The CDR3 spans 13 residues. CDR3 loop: CASSLASSHEQYF. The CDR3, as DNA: TGTGCCAGCAGCTTAGCCTCGTCCCACGAGCAGTACTTC.

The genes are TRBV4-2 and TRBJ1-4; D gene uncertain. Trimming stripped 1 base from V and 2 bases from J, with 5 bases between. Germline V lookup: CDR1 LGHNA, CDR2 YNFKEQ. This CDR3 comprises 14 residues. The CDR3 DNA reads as TGTGCCAGCAGCCAAGGGGCGACTAATGAAAAACTGTTTTTT. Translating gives CASSQGATNEKLFF.

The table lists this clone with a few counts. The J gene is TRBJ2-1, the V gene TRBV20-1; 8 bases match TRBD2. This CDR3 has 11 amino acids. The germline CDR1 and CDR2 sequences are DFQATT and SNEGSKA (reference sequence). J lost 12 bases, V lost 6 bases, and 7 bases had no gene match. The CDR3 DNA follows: TGCAGTGCCCGGTTCGGGAGGGTGCAGTTCTTC. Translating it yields CSARFGRVQFF.